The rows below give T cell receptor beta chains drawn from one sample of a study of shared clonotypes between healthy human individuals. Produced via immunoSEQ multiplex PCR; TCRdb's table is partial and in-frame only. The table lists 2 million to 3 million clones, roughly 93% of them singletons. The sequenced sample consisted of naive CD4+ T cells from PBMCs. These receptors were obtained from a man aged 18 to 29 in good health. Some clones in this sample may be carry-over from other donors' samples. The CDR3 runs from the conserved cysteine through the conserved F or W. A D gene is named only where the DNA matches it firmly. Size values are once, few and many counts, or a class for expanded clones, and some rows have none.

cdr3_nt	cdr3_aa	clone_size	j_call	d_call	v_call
TGTGCCAGCAGCTTAGGAGGGGATGGCTCCTACGAGCAGTACTTC	CASSLGGDGSYEQYF	.	TRBJ2-7	.	TRBV5-4
TGTGCCAGCAGTGGGACCCTCTCCTACGAGCAGTACTTC	CASSGTLSYEQYF	.	TRBJ2-7	.	TRBV2
TGCAGCGCCGCCAGTGTAGGGGGAGTGGTCGGGGAGCTGTTTTTT	CSAASVGGVVGELFF	.	TRBJ2-2	.	TRBV29-1
TGTGCCAGCAGTTTATGGGGGTCCGAGACCCAGTACTTC	CASSLWGSETQYF	.	TRBJ2-5	.	TRBV28
TGTGCCTGGAGTGTGGCCCTCGGGGGCAATCAGCCCCAGCATTTT	CAWSVALGGNQPQHF	.	TRBJ1-5	.	TRBV30
TGTGCCAGCAGCCTACAGGGTTTGGCCTACGAGCAGTACTTC	CASSLQGLAYEQYF	.	TRBJ2-7	.	TRBV7-8
TGTGCCAGCAGCTTTGGACAGGGCGGGGAGCTGTTTTTT	CASSFGQGGELFF	.	TRBJ2-2	TRBD1	TRBV5-6
TGCAGTGCTCGGACAGACTATGGCTACACCTTC	CSARTDYGYTF	.	TRBJ1-2	.	TRBV20-1
TGTGCCAGCAGCTTGGGGGGGCGCGACAATCAGCCCCAGCATTTT	CASSLGGRDNQPQHF	.	TRBJ1-5	.	TRBV5-8
TGTGCCAGCAACCTAGGGACAGCTGGGGCCAACGTCCTGACTTTC	CASNLGTAGANVLTF	.	TRBJ2-6	TRBD1	TRBV28
TGTGCCAGCAGCTCCTCGACAGGTTACGAGCAGTACTTC	CASSSSTGYEQYF	.	TRBJ2-7	.	TRBV7-3
TGTGCCAGCACGGGACAGGTTTACCCTGAAGCTTTCTTT	CASTGQVYPEAFF	.	TRBJ1-1	TRBD1	TRBV11-2
TGTGCCAGCAGTTCTCCCCGGACAGCTGATGCAACTAATGAAAAACTGTTTTTT	CASSSPRTADATNEKLFF	.	TRBJ1-4	.	TRBV27
TGTGCCAGCAGTTCCAAGGTCGGGGGGCACAATGAGCAGTTCTTC	CASSSKVGGHNEQFF	once	TRBJ2-1	.	TRBV28
TGTGCCAGCAGCGCCACAGGGGACTATGGCTACACCTTC	CASSATGDYGYTF	.	TRBJ1-2	TRBD1	TRBV6-5
TGTGCCTGGAGTCAAACAGGGGGCTCACCCCTCCACTTT	CAWSQTGGSPLHF	.	TRBJ1-6	TRBD1	TRBV30
TGCAGCGTTGAAAGAGGGCTAGCGGGAGTGTTGGATACGCAGTATTTT	CSVERGLAGVLDTQYF	.	TRBJ2-3	TRBD2	TRBV29-1
TGTGCCAGTAGTCGAGGGGAGGGAAGTAATACGCAGTATTTT	CASSRGEGSNTQYF	.	TRBJ2-3	TRBD2	TRBV19
TGTGCCAGCAGTCCCCAAGGGACTAGCCCCAATGAGCAGTTCTTC	CASSPQGTSPNEQFF	.	TRBJ2-1	TRBD2	TRBV28
TGTGCCTGGAGTGCATCCCTTGCAACTAATGAAAAACTGTTTTTT	CAWSASLATNEKLFF	.	TRBJ1-4	.	TRBV30
TGTGCCAGCAGCTTAGTCACAGGGGGCCCCCAAGAGACCCAGTACTTC	CASSLVTGGPQETQYF	.	TRBJ2-5	TRBD1	TRBV11-2
TGTGCCAGCAGCTCCTACAGGAATAGCGGGATTTACAATGAGCAGTTCTTC	CASSSYRNSGIYNEQFF	.	TRBJ2-1	TRBD2	TRBV5-6
TGTGCCTGGGTGAGCCGACAGGGCCACACTGAAGCTTTCTTT	CAWVSRQGHTEAFF	.	TRBJ1-1	TRBD1	TRBV30
TGTGCCAGCAGCCGGACTAGCGGGTCCAGCTCCTACGAGCAGTACTTC	CASSRTSGSSSYEQYF	.	TRBJ2-7	TRBD2	TRBV5-4
TGTGCCAGCAGCTTAGGCCTCTACAATGAGCAGTTCTTC	CASSLGLYNEQFF	.	TRBJ2-1	.	TRBV7-2
TGTGCCAGCAGCTTAGGCGGACAGAAGAACACTGAAGCTTTCTTT	CASSLGGQKNTEAFF	.	TRBJ1-1	.	TRBV7-3
TGCGCCAGCAGACAGAGCTCCTACAATGAGCAGTTCTTC	CASRQSSYNEQFF	.	TRBJ2-1	.	TRBV5-1
TGCGCCAGCAGCTTGACCGCCAACTATGGCTACACCTTC	CASSLTANYGYTF	.	TRBJ1-2	.	TRBV5-1
TGTGCCGGGGGAGCTGGAAACACCATATATTTT	CAGGAGNTIYF	.	TRBJ1-3	.	TRBV30
TGTGCCAGCAGAATAGCGGGAGGGGAGACCCAGTACTTC	CASRIAGGETQYF	.	TRBJ2-5	TRBD2	TRBV7-2
TGTGCCAGCAGCTCTAGGACTAGCGGGAGGGTTTACGAGCAGTACTTC	CASSSRTSGRVYEQYF	.	TRBJ2-7	TRBD2	TRBV7-2
TGTGCCAGCTCACCATCTCCGGACAGGGCCTCCTACGAGCAGTACTTC	CASSPSPDRASYEQYF	.	TRBJ2-7	TRBD1	TRBV18
TGTGCCAGCAGCTCGAGGGAGACCCAGTACTTC	CASSSRETQYF	few	TRBJ2-5	.	TRBV11-2
TGTGCCAGCAGTGGGGTCATCCGGGGAACCGGGGAGCTGTTTTTT	CASSGVIRGTGELFF	.	TRBJ2-2	.	TRBV2
TGTGCCAGCAGCGTAGGAGGGTTGGGGCAGACTGTGGGTGGCTACACCTTC	CASSVGGLGQTVGGYTF	.	TRBJ1-2	.	TRBV9
TGTGCCAGCAGCTCCCACGGGGACTACGAGCAGTACTTC	CASSSHGDYEQYF	.	TRBJ2-7	.	TRBV7-2
TGCGCCAGCAGCCGAGGGGGGGCGAACACTGAAGCTTTCTTT	CASSRGGANTEAFF	.	TRBJ1-1	.	TRBV4-1
TGTGCCAGCACTATGGACAGGGCTAATGAAAAACTGTTTTTT	CASTMDRANEKLFF	.	TRBJ1-4	TRBD1	TRBV2
TGTGCCAGCAGCTCGCGAACAGGGGGCAATGAGCAGTTCTTC	CASSSRTGGNEQFF	.	TRBJ2-1	TRBD1	TRBV5-4
TGTGCCAGCAGCGTAAGCGGGTCGGCCTACAATGAGCAGTTCTTC	CASSVSGSAYNEQFF	.	TRBJ2-1	.	TRBV9
TGTGCTAGTGGTACGGGACTAGCGCAATTCACAGATACGCAGTATTTT	CASGTGLAQFTDTQYF	.	TRBJ2-3	TRBD2	TRBV12-5
TGTGCCAGCGTAGACGAGCAGTACTTC	CASVDEQYF	.	TRBJ2-7	.	TRBV28
TGTGCCAGTAGTATCTTCGGGTACCAAGAGACCCAGTACTTC	CASSIFGYQETQYF	once	TRBJ2-5	.	TRBV19
TGTGCCACCAGCAGAGATCATTTAGCCCGCGAGCAGTACTTC	CATSRDHLAREQYF	.	TRBJ2-7	.	TRBV15
TGTGCCAGCTCAGCCGACTACGAGCAGTACTTC	CASSADYEQYF	once	TRBJ2-7	.	TRBV18
TGTGCCAGTAGGATCGGGGAGGGTAACTATGGCTACACCTTC	CASRIGEGNYGYTF	.	TRBJ1-2	.	TRBV19
TGTGCCAGCAGCTTGGCCCCTACAAACACCGGGGAGCTGTTTTTT	CASSLAPTNTGELFF	.	TRBJ2-2	.	TRBV5-5
TGTGCCAGCAGTGAAGGGGTATCGGGCGGAGGACCTAATCAGCCCCAGCATTTT	CASSEGVSGGGPNQPQHF	.	TRBJ1-5	.	TRBV6-1
TGTGCCAGCAGCGGGACTAGGAGAAATGAGCAGTTCTTC	CASSGTRRNEQFF	.	TRBJ2-1	TRBD2	TRBV11-2
TGCGCCAGCAGCTTGTCTCAGGGCTTCGGAAACACCATATATTTT	CASSLSQGFGNTIYF	.	TRBJ1-3	.	TRBV5-1
TGCGCCAGCAGCACGGACAGGGGCTCGAACACCGGGGAGCTGTTTTTT	CASSTDRGSNTGELFF	.	TRBJ2-2	TRBD1	TRBV5-1
TGCGCCAGCAGCTTGTTGGCGGGTGCGAACACCGGGGAGCTGTTTTTT	CASSLLAGANTGELFF	.	TRBJ2-2	.	TRBV5-1